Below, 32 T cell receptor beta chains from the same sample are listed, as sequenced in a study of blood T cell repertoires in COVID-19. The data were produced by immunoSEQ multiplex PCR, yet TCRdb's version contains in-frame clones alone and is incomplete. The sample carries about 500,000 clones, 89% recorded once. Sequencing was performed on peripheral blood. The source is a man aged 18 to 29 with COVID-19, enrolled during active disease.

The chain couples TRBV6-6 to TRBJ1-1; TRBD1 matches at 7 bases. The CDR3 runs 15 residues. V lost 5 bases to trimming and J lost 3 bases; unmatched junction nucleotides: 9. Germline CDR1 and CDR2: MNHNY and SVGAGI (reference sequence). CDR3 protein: CASSPRQGDHTEAFF. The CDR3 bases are TGTGCCAGCAGTCCCAGACAGGGAGATCACACTGAAGCTTTCTTT.

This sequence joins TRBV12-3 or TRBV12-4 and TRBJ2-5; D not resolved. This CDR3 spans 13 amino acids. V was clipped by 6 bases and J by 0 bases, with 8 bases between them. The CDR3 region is CASRPPDQETQYF. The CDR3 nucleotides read TGTGCCAGCAGACCCCCGGACCAAGAGACCCAGTACTTC.

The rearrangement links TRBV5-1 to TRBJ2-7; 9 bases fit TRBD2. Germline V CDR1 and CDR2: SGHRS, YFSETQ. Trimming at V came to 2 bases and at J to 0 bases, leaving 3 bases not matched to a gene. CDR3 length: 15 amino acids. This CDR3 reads CASSLLLAGSYEQYF. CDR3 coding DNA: TGCGCCAGCAGCTTACTACTAGCGGGCTCCTACGAGCAGTACTTC.

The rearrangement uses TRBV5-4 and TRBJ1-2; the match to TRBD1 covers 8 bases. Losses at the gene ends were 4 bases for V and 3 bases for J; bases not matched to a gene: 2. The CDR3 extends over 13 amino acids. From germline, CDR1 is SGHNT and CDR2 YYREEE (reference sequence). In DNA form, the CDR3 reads TGTGCCAGCAGCCTGACAGGGGACTATGGCTACACCTTC. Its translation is CASSLTGDYGYTF.

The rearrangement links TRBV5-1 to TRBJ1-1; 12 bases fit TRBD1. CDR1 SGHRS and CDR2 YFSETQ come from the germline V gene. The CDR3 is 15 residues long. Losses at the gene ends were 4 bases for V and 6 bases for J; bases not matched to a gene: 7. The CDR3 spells CASSVGQGAWAEAFF. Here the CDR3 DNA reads TGCGCCAGCAGCGTGGGACAGGGGGCTTGGGCTGAAGCTTTCTTT.

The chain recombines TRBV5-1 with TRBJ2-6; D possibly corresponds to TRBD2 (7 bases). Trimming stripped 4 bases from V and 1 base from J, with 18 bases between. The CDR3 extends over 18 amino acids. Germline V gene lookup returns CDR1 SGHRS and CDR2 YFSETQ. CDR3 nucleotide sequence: TGCGCCAGCAGCAGGTCGGAACAGGGAGGGTCTGGGGCCAACGTCCTGACTTTC. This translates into CASSRSEQGGSGANVLTF.

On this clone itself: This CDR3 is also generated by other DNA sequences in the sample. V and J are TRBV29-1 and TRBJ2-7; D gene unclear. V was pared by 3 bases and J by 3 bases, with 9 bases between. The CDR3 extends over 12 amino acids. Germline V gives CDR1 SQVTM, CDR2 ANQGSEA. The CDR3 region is CSVEGSSYEQYF. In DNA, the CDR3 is TGCAGCGTTGAGGGCTCCAGCTACGAGCAGTACTTC.

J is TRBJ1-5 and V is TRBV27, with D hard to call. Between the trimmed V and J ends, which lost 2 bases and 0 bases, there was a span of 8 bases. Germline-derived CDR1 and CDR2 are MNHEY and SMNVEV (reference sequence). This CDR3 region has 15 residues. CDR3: CASSLVGDSNQPQHF. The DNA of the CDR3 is TGTGCCAGCAGTTTAGTTGGAGATAGCAATCAGCCCCAGCATTTT.

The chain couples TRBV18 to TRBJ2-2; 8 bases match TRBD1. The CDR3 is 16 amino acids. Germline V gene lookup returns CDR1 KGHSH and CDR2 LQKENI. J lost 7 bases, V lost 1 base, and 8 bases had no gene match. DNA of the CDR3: TGTGCCAGCTCACCACGTCGCAGGGGGCAAGGCGGGGAGCTGTTTTTT. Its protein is CASSPRRRGQGGELFF.

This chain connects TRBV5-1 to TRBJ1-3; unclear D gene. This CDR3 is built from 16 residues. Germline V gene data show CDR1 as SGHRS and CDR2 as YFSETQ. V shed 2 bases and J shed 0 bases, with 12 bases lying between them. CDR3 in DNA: TGCGCCAGCAGCTTCGAGCCACCATCCTCTGGAAACACCATATATTTT. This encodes CASSFEPPSSGNTIYF.

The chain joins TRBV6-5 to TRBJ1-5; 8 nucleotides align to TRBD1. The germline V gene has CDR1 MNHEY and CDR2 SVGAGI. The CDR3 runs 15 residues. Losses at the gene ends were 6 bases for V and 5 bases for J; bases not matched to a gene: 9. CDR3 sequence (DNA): TGTGCCAGCAGCACAGCCGGGACAGGCCATCAGCCCCAGCATTTT. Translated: CASSTAGTGHQPQHF.

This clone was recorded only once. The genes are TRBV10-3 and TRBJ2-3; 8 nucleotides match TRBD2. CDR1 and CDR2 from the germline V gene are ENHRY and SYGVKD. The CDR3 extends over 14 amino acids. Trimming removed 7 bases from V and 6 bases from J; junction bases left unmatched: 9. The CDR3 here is CAIKAGGRLDTQYF. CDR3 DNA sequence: TGTGCCATCAAGGCGGGGGGCCGCCTGGATACGCAGTATTTT.

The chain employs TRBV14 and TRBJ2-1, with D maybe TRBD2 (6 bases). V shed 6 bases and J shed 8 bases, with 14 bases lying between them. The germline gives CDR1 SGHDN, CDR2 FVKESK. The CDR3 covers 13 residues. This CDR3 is CASRGTPSHEQFF. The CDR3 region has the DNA TGTGCCAGCAGAGGGACTCCCTCACATGAGCAGTTCTTC.

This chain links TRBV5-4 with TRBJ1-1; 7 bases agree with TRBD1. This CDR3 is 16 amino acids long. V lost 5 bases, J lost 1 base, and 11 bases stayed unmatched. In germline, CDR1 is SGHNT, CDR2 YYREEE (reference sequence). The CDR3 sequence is CASSPTPGTANTEAFF. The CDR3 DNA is TGTGCCAGCAGTCCTACCCCCGGGACAGCGAACACTGAAGCTTTCTTT.

The CDR3 coding sequence is TGTGCCAGCAGCGCCCTGACAGGGAGCTATGGCTACACCTTC. Translating it yields CASSALTGSYGYTF. This chain joins TRBV9 and TRBJ1-2; the match to TRBD1 covers 7 bases. Germline CDR1 reads SGDLS; CDR2 reads YYNGEE. The CDR3 consists of 14 residues. J gave up 4 bases and V 3 bases, and 6 bases lay outside the gene matches.

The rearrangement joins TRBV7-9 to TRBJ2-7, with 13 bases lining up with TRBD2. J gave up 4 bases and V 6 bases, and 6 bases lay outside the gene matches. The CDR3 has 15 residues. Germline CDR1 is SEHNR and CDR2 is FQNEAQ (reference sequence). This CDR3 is CASRPTSGRGYEQYF. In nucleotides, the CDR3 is TGTGCCAGCAGGCCTACTAGCGGGAGGGGATACGAGCAGTACTTC.

For the CDR3, the DNA is TGTGCCAGCTCACGGGACAGGGGGCTCTCTGGCTACACCTTC. It is translated as CASSRDRGLSGYTF. The rearrangement joins TRBV18 to TRBJ1-2, with 12 bases lining up with TRBD1. J was trimmed by 7 bases and V by 4 bases; bases with no gene match: 4. CDR3 size: 14 residues. The germline gives CDR1 KGHSH, CDR2 LQKENI.

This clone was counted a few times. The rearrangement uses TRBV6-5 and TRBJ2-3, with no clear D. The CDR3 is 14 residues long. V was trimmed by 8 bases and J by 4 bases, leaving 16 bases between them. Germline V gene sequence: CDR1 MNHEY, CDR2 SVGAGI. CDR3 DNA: TGTGCCAGCGGAGCCCACTCCGTCCCAGATACGCAGTATTTT. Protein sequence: CASGAHSVPDTQYF.

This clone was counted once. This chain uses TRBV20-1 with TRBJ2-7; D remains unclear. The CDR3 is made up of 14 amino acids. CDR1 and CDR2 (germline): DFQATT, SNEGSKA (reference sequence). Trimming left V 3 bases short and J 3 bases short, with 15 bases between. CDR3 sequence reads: CSASGTLTRYEQYF. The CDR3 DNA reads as TGCAGTGCTAGTGGTACCCTAACGCGCTACGAGCAGTACTTC.

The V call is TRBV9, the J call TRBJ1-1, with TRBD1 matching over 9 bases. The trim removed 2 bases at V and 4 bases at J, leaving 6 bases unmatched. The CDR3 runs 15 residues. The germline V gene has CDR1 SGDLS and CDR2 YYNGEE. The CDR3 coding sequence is TGTGCCAGCAGCGTTGGGGACAGGGTGGGCACTGAAGCTTTCTTT. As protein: CASSVGDRVGTEAFF.

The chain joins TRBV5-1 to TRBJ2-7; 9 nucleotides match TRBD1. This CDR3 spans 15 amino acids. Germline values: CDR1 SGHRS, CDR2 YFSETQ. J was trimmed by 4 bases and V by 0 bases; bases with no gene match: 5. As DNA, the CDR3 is TGCGCCAGCAGCTTGGGACAGGGGGTGCAGTACGAGCAGTACTTC. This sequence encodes CASSLGQGVQYEQYF.

In DNA, the CDR3 is TGTGCCAGCAGTCTAGTTCTAGGGGAGGGGACTGAAGCTTTCTTT. It translates to CASSLVLGEGTEAFF. The V call is TRBV6-6, the J call TRBJ1-1, with a tentative D call TRBD1 (5 bases). Trimming took off 5 bases at V and 5 bases at J, with 18 bases between the two ends. The CDR3 runs to 15 residues. Per germline, CDR1 MNHNY and CDR2 SVGAGI (reference sequence).

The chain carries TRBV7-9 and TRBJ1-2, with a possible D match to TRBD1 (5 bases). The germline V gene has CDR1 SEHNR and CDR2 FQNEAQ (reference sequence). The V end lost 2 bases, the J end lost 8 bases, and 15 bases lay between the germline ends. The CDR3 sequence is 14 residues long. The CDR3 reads CASSLWGDNRGYTF. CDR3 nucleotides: TGTGCCAGCAGCTTATGGGGGGATAACAGGGGCTACACCTTC.

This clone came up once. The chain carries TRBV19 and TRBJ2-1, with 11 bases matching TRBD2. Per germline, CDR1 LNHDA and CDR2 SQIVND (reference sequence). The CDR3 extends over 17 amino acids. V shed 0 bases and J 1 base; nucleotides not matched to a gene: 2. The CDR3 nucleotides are TGTGCCAGTAGTATAGACCGGACTAGCGGGTCCTACAATGAGCAGTTCTTC. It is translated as CASSIDRTSGSYNEQFF.

CDR3 coding DNA: TGTGCCAGCAGGGAGGGGCTGGGCAATCAGCCCCAGCATTTT. It yields the protein CASREGLGNQPQHF. V and J are TRBV27 and TRBJ1-5, with D possibly TRBD1 on 5 matching bases. The CDR3 length is 14 residues. CDR1 is MNHEY, CDR2 SMNVEV, per germline (reference sequence). The V end was cut by 6 bases, the J end by 2 bases, with 11 bases between.

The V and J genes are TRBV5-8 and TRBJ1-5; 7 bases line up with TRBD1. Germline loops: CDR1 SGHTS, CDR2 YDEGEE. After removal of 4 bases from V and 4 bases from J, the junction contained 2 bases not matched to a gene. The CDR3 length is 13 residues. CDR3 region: CASSLTGNQPQHF. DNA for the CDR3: TGTGCCAGCAGCCTGACAGGGAATCAGCCCCAGCATTTT.

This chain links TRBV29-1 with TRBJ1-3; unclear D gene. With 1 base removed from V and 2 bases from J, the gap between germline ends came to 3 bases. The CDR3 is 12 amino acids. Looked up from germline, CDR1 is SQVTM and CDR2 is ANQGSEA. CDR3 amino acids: CSVEGPGNTIYF. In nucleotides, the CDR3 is TGCAGCGTTGAAGGGCCTGGAAACACCATATATTTT.

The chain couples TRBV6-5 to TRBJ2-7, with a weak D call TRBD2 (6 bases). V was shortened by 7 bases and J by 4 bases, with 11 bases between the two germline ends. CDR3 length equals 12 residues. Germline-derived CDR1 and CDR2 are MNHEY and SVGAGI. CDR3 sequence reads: CASTRGSYEQYF. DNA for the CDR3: TGTGCCAGCACCCGGGGGTCTTACGAGCAGTACTTC.

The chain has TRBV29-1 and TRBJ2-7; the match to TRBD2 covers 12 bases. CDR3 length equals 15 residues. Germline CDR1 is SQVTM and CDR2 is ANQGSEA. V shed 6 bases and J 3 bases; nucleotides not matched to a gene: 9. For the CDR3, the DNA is TGCAGCGTAAGCCCCGGGACTAGCGGGCTCTACGAGCAGTACTTC. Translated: CSVSPGTSGLYEQYF.

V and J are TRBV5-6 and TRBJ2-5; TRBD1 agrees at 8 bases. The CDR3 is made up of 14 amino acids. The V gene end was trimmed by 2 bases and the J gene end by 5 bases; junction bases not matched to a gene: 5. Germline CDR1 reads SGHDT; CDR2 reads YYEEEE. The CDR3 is CASSLRQGTETQYF. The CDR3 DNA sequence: TGTGCCAGCAGCTTACGACAGGGGACGGAGACCCAGTACTTC.

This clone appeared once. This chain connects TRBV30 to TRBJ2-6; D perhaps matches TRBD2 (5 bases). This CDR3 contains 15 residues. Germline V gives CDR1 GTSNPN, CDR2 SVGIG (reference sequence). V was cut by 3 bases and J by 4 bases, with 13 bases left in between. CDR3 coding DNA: TGTGCCTGGAGCTTCGGACTTGACGGGGCCAACGTCCTGACTTTC. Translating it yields CAWSFGLDGANVLTF.

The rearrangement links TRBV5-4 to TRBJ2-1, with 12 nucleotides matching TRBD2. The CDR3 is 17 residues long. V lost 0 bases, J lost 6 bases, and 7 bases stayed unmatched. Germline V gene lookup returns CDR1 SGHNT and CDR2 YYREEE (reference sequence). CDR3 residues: CASSLGTSGIMGNEQFF. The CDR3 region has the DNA TGTGCCAGCAGCTTGGGGACTAGCGGGATTATGGGCAATGAGCAGTTCTTC.